The 28 T cell receptor beta chains given below trace back to one sample, sequenced in a study of human T cells and chemical hapten exposure. The time point is: patch test 1, 2 weeks after DPC sensitization. Documented treatment: therapeutic diphenylcyclopropenone sensitization with weekly scalp DPC. In TCRdb, the RACE reads were re-called with MiXCR into one record per CDR3 protein. The table records more than 80,000 distinct CDR3 sequences, approximately 8% of them present only once. The sample in question was whole blood, obtained in connection with sensitization to the hapten diphenylcyclopropenone (DPC). These receptors were obtained from a woman aged 25 to 39 with alopecia areata. Some clones in this sample may be carry-over from other donors' samples.

This clonotype has only a few counts. The chain combines TRBV20-1 with TRBJ1-5, with D hard to call. This CDR3 region has 13 residues. Trimming shortened V by 1 base and J by 3 bases, and 7 bases separated the two germline ends. The germline V gene has CDR1 DFQATT and CDR2 SNEGSKA (reference sequence). The CDR3 bases are TGCAGTGCTAGAGGGGCGGACAATCAGCCCCAGCATTTT. Translation: CSARGADNQPQHF.

This clonotype was counted between two and nine times. This chain connects TRBV12-3 or TRBV12-4 to TRBJ2-3; TRBD1 matches at 7 bases. CDR3 size: 15 residues. Unmatched junction bases numbered 8, after V lost 5 bases and J lost 3 bases. In nucleotides, the CDR3 is TGTGCCAGCAGTGTACAGGGGTTCCTTACAGATACGCAGTATTTT. Translated: CASSVQGFLTDTQYF.

V and J are TRBV6-6 and TRBJ1-1; perhaps TRBD1 as D (5 bases). Germline CDR1 is MNHNY and CDR2 is SVGAGI (reference sequence). The V end lost 6 bases, the J end lost 3 bases, and 11 bases lay between the germline ends. The CDR3 is 13 amino acids. CDR3 coding DNA: TGTGCCAGCAGCGAACAGGACGACACTGAAGCTTTCTTT. Translation gives CASSEQDDTEAFF.

J is TRBJ1-5 and V is TRBV21-1; the table's D call TRBD1 went unverified against the DNA. TRBV21-1 is termed a pseudogene. This CDR3 has 14 amino acids. The CDR3 bases are TGTGCCAGCAGCAACCCGCAGGGGTTCCAGCCCCAGCATTTT. It specifies CASSNPQGFQPQHF.

This clonotype was recorded a few times. The chain carries TRBV7-2 and TRBJ1-1; D gene ambiguous. The CDR3 contains 13 residues. Trimming cost V 4 bases and J 11 bases, with 17 bases left between them. CDR1 is SGHTA, CDR2 FQGNSA, per germline. The CDR3 region has the DNA TGTGCCAGCAGCTCTCCTATGTGGGCTTTTGCTTTCTTT. It specifies CASSSPMWAFAFF.

The V call is TRBV21-1, the J call TRBJ2-5. TRBV21-1 corresponds to a pseudogene. This CDR3 spans 15 amino acids. CDR3 region: CASSKDDLYQETQYF. CDR3 coding DNA: TGTGCCAGCAGCAAAGATGACTTGTACCAAGAGACCCAGTACTTC.

This chain connects TRBV2 to TRBJ1-4; D gene uncertain. The CDR3 has 15 amino acids. Germline V lookup: CDR1 SNHLY, CDR2 FYNNEI. V was cut by 2 bases and J by 0 bases, with 7 bases left in between. The CDR3 reads CASSELSATNEKLFF. CDR3 sequence (DNA): TGTGCCAGCAGTGAACTCTCTGCAACTAATGAAAAACTGTTTTTT.

This clonotype appeared many times. The J gene is TRBJ2-7, the V gene TRBV30; TRBD1 is a possible D gene (6 bases). With 0 bases removed from V and 3 bases from J, the gap between germline ends came to 12 bases. CDR1 GTSNPN and CDR2 SVGIG come from the germline V gene (reference sequence). There are 14 residues in the CDR3. CDR3 DNA: TGTGCCTGGAGTGTACTGTCAGGGGACTACGAGCAGTACTTC. Translating gives CAWSVLSGDYEQYF.

Ten or more counts support this clonotype. V gene TRBV11-2 combines with J gene TRBJ1-4; no firm D call. V lost 2 bases and J lost 6, with 7 bases in between. Per germline, CDR1 SGHAT and CDR2 FQNNGV. The CDR3 loop spans 13 amino acids. CDR3 amino acids: CASSLSSDEKLFF. For the CDR3, the DNA is TGTGCCAGCAGCTTATCGTCCGATGAAAAACTGTTTTTT. The entire variable domain, with the rest obtained from reference TRBV11-2 and TRBJ1-4, is as follows: EAGVAQSPRYKIIEKRQSVAFWCNPISGHATLYWYQQILGQGPKLLIQFQNNGVVDDSQLPKDRFSAERLKGVDSTLKIQPAKLEDSAVYLCASSLSSDEKLFFGSGTQLSVL.

This clonotype was picked up a small number of times. The rearrangement links TRBV7-2 to TRBJ1-5; tentatively, D is TRBD1 (6 bases). The V end was cut by 7 bases, the J end by 0 bases, with 13 bases between. The CDR3 sequence is 15 residues long. Germline-derived CDR1 and CDR2 are SGHTA and FQGNSA. The CDR3 DNA reads TGTGCCAGCAACCCCACAGGGTATAGCAATCAGCCCCAGCATTTT. This codes for CASNPTGYSNQPQHF.

This clonotype was observed many times. The J gene is TRBJ2-3, the V gene TRBV3-1; 8 nucleotides agree with TRBD2. The CDR3 contains 16 residues. Trimming took 1 base from V and 4 from J; bases not matched to a gene: 7. Germline V gene sequence: CDR1 LGHDT, CDR2 YNNKEL (reference sequence). The CDR3 nucleotides read TGTGCCAGCAGCCAAGGGGGGACTAGTCACGCAGATACGCAGTATTTT. Translating it yields CASSQGGTSHADTQYF.

This clonotype was observed at least ten times. The chain employs TRBV18 and TRBJ2-4, with TRBD1 as a possible D gene (6 bases). Between the trimmed V and J ends, which lost 2 bases and 8 bases, there was a span of 13 bases. The CDR3 totals 14 residues. Per the germline V gene, CDR1 is KGHSH and CDR2 is LQKENI. DNA of the CDR3: TGTGCCAGCTCACCAGGCAGGGGCATAGACATTCAGTACTTC. Protein product: CASSPGRGIDIQYF.

This clonotype was seen many times. The chain employs TRBV24-1 and TRBJ2-1; TRBD1 agrees at 8 bases. The length of the CDR3 is 14 residues. V shed 8 bases and J 6 bases; nucleotides not matched to a gene: 8. In germline, CDR1 is KGHDR, CDR2 SFDVKD. The CDR3 reads CATISRGPGNEQFF. CDR3 nucleotide sequence: TGTGCCACCATCTCCAGGGGGCCTGGCAATGAGCAGTTCTTC.

Many counts were recorded for this clonotype. The chain carries TRBV7-2 and TRBJ1-5, with D unclear. Germline V gene lookup returns CDR1 SGHTA and CDR2 FQGNSA. V was clipped by 3 bases and J by 2 bases, with 8 bases between them. The CDR3 has 14 amino acids. CDR3 sequence reads: CASSFDKGNQPQHF. The CDR3 nucleotides are TGTGCCAGCAGCTTCGACAAGGGCAATCAGCCCCAGCATTTT.

This clonotype was seen many times. This chain uses TRBV27 with TRBJ2-6; D not certain. CDR1 and CDR2 (germline): MNHEY, SMNVEV (reference sequence). Trimming took off 5 bases at V and 0 bases at J, with 8 bases between the two ends. CDR3 size: 15 residues. The CDR3 bases are TGTGCCAGCAGTAACTATTTCTCTGGGGCCAACGTCCTGACTTTC. Translated: CASSNYFSGANVLTF.

This chain connects TRBV7-8 to TRBJ1-3; D gene uncertain. Trimming pared 2 bases from V and 0 bases from J, leaving 8 bases between. This CDR3 comprises 15 residues. In germline, CDR1 is SGHVS, CDR2 FQNEAQ. This CDR3 is CASSLRTDSGNTIYF. CDR3 bases: TGTGCCAGCAGCTTACGTACAGACTCTGGAAACACCATATATTTT.

The chain uses TRBV11-2 and TRBJ1-6, with unresolved D. V was trimmed by 3 bases and J by 8 bases, leaving 5 bases between them. The CDR3 spans 12 residues. Germline loops: CDR1 SGHAT, CDR2 FQNNGV. The CDR3, as DNA: TGTGCCAGCAGCTTTGGGTATTCACCCCTCCACTTT. Translating gives CASSFGYSPLHF.

This clonotype was seen only once. One base away lies a much larger clone, so this may be a sequencing read error. The rearrangement uses TRBV12-3 or TRBV12-4 and TRBJ2-7; maybe TRBD1 (5 bases). V was trimmed by 7 bases and J by 3 bases, leaving 16 bases between them. The CDR3 covers 14 residues. The CDR3 coding sequence is TGTGCCAGCAATTTCCTGGGGCTTCACTACGAGCAGTACTTC. As protein: CASNFLGLHYEQYF.

Points on this clonotype: A much bigger clone sits one base away, suggesting this may be a read error. This chain joins TRBV6-1 and TRBJ2-2; the D gene is possibly TRBD1 (6 bases). Germline V gene sequence: CDR1 MNHNS, CDR2 SASEGT. The CDR3 extends over 15 amino acids. Deletions cut 6 bases from V and 3 bases from J, with 14 bases between. The CDR3, as DNA: TGTGCCAGCAGGGTTAGGACAGTCTACACCGGGGAGCTGTTTTTT. This gives the protein CASRVRTVYTGELFF.

This clonotype was seen only a few times. This chain uses TRBV18 with TRBJ1-6; possible D gene TRBD1, 6 bases. V was cut by 7 bases and J by 7 bases, with 14 bases left in between. The CDR3 consists of 14 residues. The germline CDR1 and CDR2 sequences are KGHSH and LQKENI. The CDR3 coding sequence is TGTGCCAGCTGTACAGGGATGGAGAATTCACCCCTCCACTTT. Amino acids: CASCTGMENSPLHF.

The rearrangement uses TRBV6-5 and TRBJ1-4; 9 nucleotides agree with TRBD1. Germline values: CDR1 MNHEY, CDR2 SVGAGI. The CDR3 has 19 amino acids. The trim removed 6 bases at V and 1 base at J, leaving 15 bases unmatched. DNA of the CDR3: TGTGCCAGCAGCCGCCTTCCCGGGACAGGGATGGGAACTAATGAAAAACTGTTTTTT. It translates to CASSRLPGTGMGTNEKLFF.

The rearrangement links TRBV7-3 to TRBJ2-1; weak D call: TRBD1 (6 bases). The V gene lost 5 bases and the J gene lost 8 bases, with 10 bases spanning the gap. The V gene's germline CDR1 is SGHTA and CDR2 FQGTGA. The CDR3 is 12 amino acids. Written as DNA, the CDR3 is TGTGCCAGCAGCCGACAGGTGGATGAGCAGTTCTTC. Translation gives CASSRQVDEQFF.

This clonotype was observed many times. This rearrangement joins TRBV7-2 to TRBJ1-1, with D unclear. V lost 2 bases to trimming and J lost 1 base, with 8 bases between them. This CDR3 has 14 amino acids. Germline V gives CDR1 SGHTA, CDR2 FQGNSA. This CDR3 reads CASSLMSGNTEAFF. Written as DNA, the CDR3 is TGTGCCAGCAGCTTAATGTCAGGGAACACTGAAGCTTTCTTT.

This chain uses TRBV5-1 with TRBJ2-2; 11 bases map to TRBD2. The germline CDR1 and CDR2 sequences are SGHRS and YFSETQ. The CDR3 is 17 amino acids. Germline trimming cut 0 bases from V and 1 base from J; bases unmatched to any gene: 2. CDR3 loop: CASSLGLAGLNTGELFF. The CDR3 nucleotides are TGCGCCAGCAGCTTGGGACTAGCGGGGCTGAACACCGGGGAGCTGTTTTTT.

V usage is TRBV11-2 and J usage is TRBJ2-1; 12 positions agree with TRBD1. With V trimmed by 2 bases and J by 4 bases, 3 bases remained unmatched. Germline V gene sequence: CDR1 SGHAT, CDR2 FQNNGV. There are 16 residues in the CDR3. CDR3: CASSLLGQGAYNEQFF. DNA for the CDR3: TGTGCCAGCAGCTTATTGGGACAGGGGGCGTACAATGAGCAGTTCTTC.

This clonotype was seen more than once but under ten times. The rearrangement joins TRBV3-1 to TRBJ2-7; D is unresolved. Germline CDR1 and CDR2: LGHDT and YNNKEL (reference sequence). CDR3 size: 14 residues. V was shortened by 0 bases and J by 2 bases, with 8 bases between the two germline ends. The CDR3 nucleotides read TGTGCCAGCAGCCAAGAGGGGATCACCTACGAGCAGTACTTC. It yields the protein CASSQEGITYEQYF.

This clonotype was detected many times. This chain links TRBV18 with TRBJ1-1; D uncertain. This CDR3 region has 13 residues. Deletions cut 3 bases from V and 5 bases from J, with 10 bases between. Germline assignment: CDR1 KGHSH and CDR2 LQKENI. CDR3 bases: TGTGCCAGCTCACCTGGCAGAGAGACTGAAGCTTTCTTT. It encodes CASSPGRETEAFF.

This clonotype appeared many times. The rearrangement joins TRBV5-1 to TRBJ1-5, with D maybe TRBD1 (6 bases). The CDR3 is made up of 16 amino acids. The germline CDR1 and CDR2 sequences are SGHRS and YFSETQ. The V end lost 0 bases, the J end lost 1 base, and 11 bases lay between the germline ends. The CDR3 sequence: CASSLVGGGSNQPQHF. The CDR3 DNA is TGCGCCAGCAGCTTGGTCGGAGGGGGGAGCAATCAGCCCCAGCATTTT.